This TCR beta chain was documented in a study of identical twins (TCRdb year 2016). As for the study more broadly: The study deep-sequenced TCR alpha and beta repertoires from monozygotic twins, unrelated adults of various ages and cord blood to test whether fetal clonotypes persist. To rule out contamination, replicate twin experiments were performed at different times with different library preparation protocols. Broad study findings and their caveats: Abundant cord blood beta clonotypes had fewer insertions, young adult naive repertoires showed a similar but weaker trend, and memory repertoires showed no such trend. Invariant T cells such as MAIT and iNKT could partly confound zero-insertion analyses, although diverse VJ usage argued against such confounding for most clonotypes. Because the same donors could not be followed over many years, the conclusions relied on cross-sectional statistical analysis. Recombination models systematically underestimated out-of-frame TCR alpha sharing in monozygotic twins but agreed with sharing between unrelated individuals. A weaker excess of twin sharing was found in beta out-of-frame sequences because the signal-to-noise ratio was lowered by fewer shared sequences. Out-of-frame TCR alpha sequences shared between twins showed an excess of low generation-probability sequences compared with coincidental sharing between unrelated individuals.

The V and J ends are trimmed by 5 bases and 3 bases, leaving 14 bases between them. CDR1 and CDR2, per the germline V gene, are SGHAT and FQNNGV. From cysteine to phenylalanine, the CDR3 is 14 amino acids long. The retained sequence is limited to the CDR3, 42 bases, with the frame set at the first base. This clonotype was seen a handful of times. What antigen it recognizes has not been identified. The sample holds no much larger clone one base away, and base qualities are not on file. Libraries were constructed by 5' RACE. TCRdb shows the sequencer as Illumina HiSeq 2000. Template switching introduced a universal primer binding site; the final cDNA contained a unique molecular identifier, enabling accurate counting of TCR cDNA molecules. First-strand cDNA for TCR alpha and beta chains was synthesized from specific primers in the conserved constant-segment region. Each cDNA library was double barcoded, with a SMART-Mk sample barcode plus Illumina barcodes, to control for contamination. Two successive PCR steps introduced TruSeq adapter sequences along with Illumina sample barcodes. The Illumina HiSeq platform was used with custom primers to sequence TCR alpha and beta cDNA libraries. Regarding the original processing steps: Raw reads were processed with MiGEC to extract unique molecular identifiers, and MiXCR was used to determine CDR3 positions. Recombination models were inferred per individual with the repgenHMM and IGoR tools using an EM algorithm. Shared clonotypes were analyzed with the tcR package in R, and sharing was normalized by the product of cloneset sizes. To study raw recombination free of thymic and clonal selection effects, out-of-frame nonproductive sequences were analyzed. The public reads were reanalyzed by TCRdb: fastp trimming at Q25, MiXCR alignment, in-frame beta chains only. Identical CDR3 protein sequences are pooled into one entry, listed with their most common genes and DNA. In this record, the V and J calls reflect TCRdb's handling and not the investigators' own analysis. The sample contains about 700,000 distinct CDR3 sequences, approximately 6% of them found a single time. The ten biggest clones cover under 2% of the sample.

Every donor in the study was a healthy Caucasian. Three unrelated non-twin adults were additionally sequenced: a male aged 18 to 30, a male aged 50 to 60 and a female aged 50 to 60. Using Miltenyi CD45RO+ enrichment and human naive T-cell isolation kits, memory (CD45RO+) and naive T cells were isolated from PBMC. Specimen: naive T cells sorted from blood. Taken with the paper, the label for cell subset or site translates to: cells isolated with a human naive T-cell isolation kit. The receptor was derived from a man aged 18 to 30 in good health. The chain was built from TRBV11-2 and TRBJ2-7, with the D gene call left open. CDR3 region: CASSARPHDYEQYF. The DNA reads TGTGCCAGCAGCGCCCGACCCCACGACTACGAGCAGTACTTC.